The 25 T cell receptor beta chains given below trace back to one sample, sequenced in a study of shared clonotypes between healthy human individuals. Naive-designated CD8 cells lacked CD45RO, were positively enriched for CCR7, and omitted terminally differentiated effector memory CD45RA+ cells. TCRdb's copy holds only in-frame clones and misses some; the assay was immunoSEQ multiplex PCR. The table has about 2.2 million clones, approximately 92% seen once. Sequencing used naive CD8+ T cells from PBMCs. The receptors originated from a man aged 18 to 29 in good health. Some clones in this sample may be carry-over from other donors' samples.

V and J are TRBV6-5 and TRBJ2-1; TRBD1 or TRBD2 may be the D gene (5 bases each). V dropped 6 bases and J dropped 6 bases, with 15 bases sitting between them. This CDR3 comprises 14 residues. Germline values: CDR1 MNHEY, CDR2 SVGAGI. The CDR3 loop reads CASSSGTYANEQFF. The CDR3 region has the DNA TGTGCCAGCAGCTCCGGGACCTACGCCAATGAGCAGTTCTTC.

This CDR3 reads CASSPRTGGVAFF. As DNA, the CDR3 is TGCGCCAGCAGCCCCCGGACAGGGGGTGTAGCTTTCTTT. V and J are TRBV4-3 and TRBJ1-1; TRBD1 agrees at 10 bases. Trimming removed 4 bases from V and 10 bases from J; junction bases left unmatched: 6. This CDR3 comprises 13 residues. Germline assignment: CDR1 LGHNA and CDR2 YSLEER.

The chain is built from TRBV5-4 and TRBJ2-2; D may be TRBD2 (8 bases). The germline V gene has CDR1 SGHNT and CDR2 YYREEE (reference sequence). Trimming left V 4 bases short and J 3 bases short, with 16 bases between. CDR3 length: 16 residues. In DNA form, the CDR3 reads TGTGCCAGCAGCGACAGACAGGGACTAGACACCGGGGAGCTGTTTTTT. It specifies CASSDRQGLDTGELFF.

The chain employs TRBV5-8 and TRBJ2-7; the match to TRBD1 covers 9 bases. The germline V gene encodes CDR1 SGHTS and CDR2 YDEGEE. There are 13 residues in the CDR3. J gave up 2 bases and V 4 bases, and 1 base lay outside the gene matches. CDR3 nucleotides: TGTGCCAGCAGCCGACAGGGGGCCTACGAGCAGTACTTC. Encoded protein: CASSRQGAYEQYF.

The chain has TRBV13 and TRBJ1-1; perhaps TRBD1 as D (5 bases). The CDR3 covers 13 residues. Per germline, CDR1 PRHDT and CDR2 FYEKMQ (reference sequence). Trimming removed 7 bases from V and 6 bases from J, with 15 bases in between. The CDR3 here is CASTLNAGAEAFF. Here the CDR3 DNA reads TGTGCCAGCACCCTAAACGCGGGGGCTGAAGCTTTCTTT.

This rearrangement joins TRBV29-1 to TRBJ1-2; D is possibly TRBD1 (6 bases). CDR1 and CDR2 (germline): SQVTM, ANQGSEA. The germline V and J ends were trimmed by 4 bases and 8 bases, with 23 bases remaining between them. There are 15 residues in the CDR3. The CDR3 spells CSVVAIRTATEGYTF. In nucleotides, the CDR3 is TGCAGCGTTGTAGCGATTCGGACAGCAACTGAAGGCTACACCTTC.

This chain uses TRBV7-2 with TRBJ2-7; D is uncertain. This CDR3 has 17 amino acids. V shed 2 bases and J shed 7 bases, with 24 bases lying between them. CDR1 is SGHTA and CDR2 is FQGNSA in the germline V gene. CDR3 in amino acids: CASSLLVVSVGYWEQYF. CDR3 nucleotide sequence: TGTGCCAGCAGCTTACTAGTCGTGAGTGTAGGCTACTGGGAGCAGTACTTC.

V usage is TRBV25-1 and J usage is TRBJ2-7; D is possibly TRBD1 or TRBD2 (6 bases each). The CDR3 length is 16 residues. Looked up from germline, CDR1 is MGHDK and CDR2 is SYGVNS. The V end lost 6 bases, the J end lost 0 bases, and 18 bases lay between the germline ends. As DNA, the CDR3 is TGTGCCAGCAGCGCCTTCGGAGGGACAACCTCCTACGAGCAGTACTTC. Amino acids: CASSAFGGTTSYEQYF.

The rearrangement links TRBV15 to TRBJ1-2; 8 bases line up with TRBD1. V shed 8 bases and J 1 base; nucleotides not matched to a gene: 6. CDR3 length: 14 residues. Germline V CDR1 and CDR2: LNHNV, YYDKDF (reference sequence). CDR3 DNA sequence: TGTGCCACCGGACAGGGTTTCAATAACTATGGCTACACCTTC. It is translated as CATGQGFNNYGYTF.

The chain employs TRBV4-3 and TRBJ2-1, with D possibly TRBD2 on 5 matching bases. Germline values: CDR1 LGHNA, CDR2 YSLEER. CDR3 length equals 14 residues. Trimming cost V 4 bases and J 10 bases, with 17 bases left between them. The CDR3 DNA reads TGCGCCAGCAGCCCACAGCGGACCGTTCGGGAGCAGTTCTTC. Protein product: CASSPQRTVREQFF.

This clone was seen only once. Other nucleotide sequences from this sample produce the same CDR3. The chain couples TRBV7-3 to TRBJ2-6; D is undetermined. Trimming removed 3 bases from V and 1 base from J, with 7 bases in between. CDR1 SGHTA and CDR2 FQGTGA come from the germline V gene. The CDR3 runs to 15 residues. The CDR3 nucleotides are TGTGCCAGCAGCTTGAGCGCTTCTGGGGCCAACGTCCTGACTTTC. Protein: CASSLSASGANVLTF.

The chain links TRBV6-5 to TRBJ1-1, with a possible D match to TRBD1 (5 bases). The CDR3 runs 15 residues. Germline loops: CDR1 MNHEY, CDR2 SVGAGI. Trimming took 0 bases from V and 5 from J, leaving 13 bases between them. The CDR3 loop reads CASSYSEKGRTEAFF. CDR3 sequence (DNA): TGTGCCAGCAGTTACTCGGAAAAGGGGCGAACTGAAGCTTTCTTT.

This chain joins TRBV12-5 and TRBJ1-1, with D possibly TRBD1 on 6 matching bases. Germline-derived CDR1 and CDR2 are LGHNT and FRNRAP. This CDR3 comprises 18 residues. Trimming stripped 2 bases from V and 0 bases from J, with 19 bases between. The CDR3 DNA sequence: TGTGCTAGTGGTTTGACGTCAGGGGTTGGCAAGATGAACACTGAAGCTTTCTTT. Encoded protein: CASGLTSGVGKMNTEAFF.

The chain carries TRBV28 and TRBJ2-7; D tentatively reads TRBD1 or TRBD2 (5 bases each). V was pared by 10 bases and J by 3 bases, with 13 bases between. This CDR3 is built from 12 residues. Germline loops: CDR1 MDHEN, CDR2 SYDVKM. CDR3 sequence reads: CAISGRFYEQYF. The CDR3 DNA is TGTGCCATCTCGGGACGGTTCTACGAGCAGTACTTC.

The gene calls are TRBV5-1 and TRBJ2-1; TRBD2 matches at 9 bases. Germline-derived CDR1 and CDR2 are SGHRS and YFSETQ. The CDR3 totals 16 residues. J lost 4 bases, V lost 1 base, and 6 bases had no gene match. CDR3 sequence reads: CASSLTGLAGYNEQFF. CDR3 in DNA: TGCGCCAGCAGCTTGACTGGTCTAGCGGGGTACAATGAGCAGTTCTTC.

The chain employs TRBV11-2 and TRBJ1-1; 7 bases are shared with TRBD1. The CDR3 totals 15 residues. CDR1 is SGHAT and CDR2 is FQNNGV in the germline V gene. The V segment lost 5 bases and the J segment 0 bases; nucleotides outside the gene matches: 6. The CDR3 nucleotides are TGTGCCAGCAGCCCGAGGGGGCCAATGAACACTGAAGCTTTCTTT. Residues: CASSPRGPMNTEAFF.

V and J are TRBV5-1 and TRBJ2-1, with 8 bases matching TRBD2. The CDR3 is 15 amino acids. Per germline, CDR1 SGHRS and CDR2 YFSETQ. The junction had 11 bases not matched to a gene; V was cut back by 4 bases and J by 8 bases. The DNA of the CDR3 is TGCGCCAGCAGCCCCTACCGGACTAGCTTCGATGAGCAGTTCTTC. Amino acid sequence: CASSPYRTSFDEQFF.

V and J are TRBV5-1 and TRBJ2-3, with TRBD2 matching 11 bases. The CDR3 is made up of 15 amino acids. Trimming cost V 6 bases and J 5 bases; bases outside gene matches: 8. From germline, CDR1 is SGHRS and CDR2 YFSETQ. The DNA for the CDR3 is TGCGCCAGCACCCCGTTTAGCGGGAGGGAAGATACGCAGTATTTT. It is translated as CASTPFSGREDTQYF.

The rearrangement links TRBV19 to TRBJ1-2; D may be TRBD1 (6 bases). The CDR3 is made up of 15 amino acids. V was clipped by 6 bases and J by 6 bases, with 20 bases between them. Germline V lookup: CDR1 LNHDA, CDR2 SQIVND (reference sequence). The CDR3 DNA follows: TGTGCCAGTAGCGTCAGGGGTCCTGGGGAGGATGGCTACACCTTC. Encoded protein: CASSVRGPGEDGYTF.

This chain links TRBV28 with TRBJ2-1; 7 bases agree with TRBD2. J lost 9 bases, V lost 7 bases, and 15 bases had no gene match. Germline lookup yields CDR1 MDHEN and CDR2 SYDVKM. This CDR3 has 15 amino acids. This chain's CDR3 is CASNPGSGLSIEQFF. CDR3 nucleotide sequence: TGTGCCAGCAACCCCGGTAGCGGGTTATCCATTGAGCAGTTCTTC.

The count of this clone is one. V is TRBV7-9 and J is TRBJ1-2, with D maybe TRBD1 (6 bases). Trimming pared 0 bases from V and 4 bases from J, leaving 15 bases between. The CDR3 runs to 16 residues. Germline values: CDR1 SEHNR, CDR2 FQNEAQ (reference sequence). The CDR3, as DNA: TGTGCCAGCAGCTTAGCGGGGGCGAGTGCTGCCTATGGCTACACCTTC. It encodes CASSLAGASAAYGYTF. Together with reference TRBV7-9 and TRBJ1-2, the CDR3 gives the full variable domain: DTGVSQNPRHKITKRGQNVTFRCDPISEHNRLYWYRQTLGQGPEFLTYFQNEAQLEKSRLLSDRFSAERPKGSFSTLEIQRTEQGDSAMYLCASSLAGASAAYGYTFGSGTRLTVV.

The rearrangement joins TRBV6-6 to TRBJ2-1; 9 bases match TRBD2. The CDR3 contains 15 residues. Germline CDR1 reads MNHNY; CDR2 reads SVGAGI (reference sequence). J was trimmed by 8 bases and V by 5 bases; bases with no gene match: 10. The CDR3, as DNA: TGTGCCAGCAGTCAAGGGAGCGGGAGGAGGGATGAGCAGTTCTTC. This gives the protein CASSQGSGRRDEQFF.

A single count supports this clone. The J gene is TRBJ2-7, the V gene TRBV15; 7 bases fit TRBD2. The junction had 3 bases not matched to a gene; V was cut back by 4 bases and J by 0 bases. CDR3 length: 14 residues. Germline V gives CDR1 LNHNV, CDR2 YYDKDF (reference sequence). The DNA of the CDR3 is TGTGCCACCAGCACAGCGGGATCCTCCTACGAGCAGTACTTC. Amino acid sequence: CATSTAGSSYEQYF.

The rearrangement uses TRBV13 and TRBJ2-2; TRBD2 matches 10 bases. The trim removed 6 bases at V and 1 base at J, leaving 11 bases unmatched. CDR1 PRHDT and CDR2 FYEKMQ come from the germline V gene (reference sequence). This CDR3 is 18 amino acids long. CDR3 bases: TGTGCCAGCAGTCCAATAAAAGCGGGAGGGATGAACACCGGGGAGCTGTTTTTT. It codes for CASSPIKAGGMNTGELFF.

The chain is built from TRBV5-8 and TRBJ2-7; maybe TRBD1 (5 bases). Germline V CDR1 and CDR2: SGHTS, YDEGEE. V gave up 0 bases and J gave up 3 bases, with 13 bases separating them. The CDR3 length is 15 residues. This chain's CDR3 is CASSLVGAGNYEQYF. CDR3 coding DNA: TGTGCCAGCAGCTTGGTAGGGGCTGGAAACTACGAGCAGTACTTC.